This T cell receptor (beta chain) was recovered during a study of molecular identifiers for immune sequencing clone quantification. Germline V gene lookup returns CDR1 SQVTM and CDR2 ANQGSEA. V lost 5 bases to trimming and J lost 2 bases; unmatched junction nucleotides: 8. This CDR3 contains 15 residues. The use of previously described methods and listed TCR primers produced the bulk TCR libraries. TCRdb ran MiXCR on the PCR reads and lists one entry per CDR3 protein. The profile covers tens of thousands of distinct CDR3 sequences, with more than 20% appearing a single time and 0.78% taken by the ten largest. In its sample, this clonotype was seen once. This could be a read error, since a much larger clone is one nucleotide away.

Material for sequencing was naive CD8+ T cells from blood, with Jurkat cell RNA spiked in. Subset: FACS-sorted CD8+CD4-CCR7+CD45RA+ naive T cells. The V and J genes are TRBV29-1 and TRBJ2-2, with TRBD1 identical over 7 bases. The TCR comes from a human donor in good health. Some libraries in this study had Jurkat cell RNA spiked in. The CDR3 here is CSVQLRTGNTGELFF. CDR3 nucleotides: TGCAGCGTTCAACTCAGGACAGGAAACACCGGGGAGCTGTTTTTT.